This TCR beta chain was obtained from a study of T cells after posttransplantation cyclophosphamide. Method: immunoSEQ multiplex PCR; TCRdb's copy keeps in-frame clones and lacks some. The table lists 40,000 to 45,000 clones, with no singletons. As concerns this clone: What it binds is unknown.

With 3 bases clipped from V and 0 bases from J, the junction kept 3 bases outside the gene matches. The CDR3 extends over 15 amino acids. CDR1 and CDR2 from the germline V gene are SGHDN and FVKESK. General study results and limits: Donor CD8+ memory clones often dominated recipient blood repertoires at later times. Skin or GI-infiltrating T cells shared few TRB sequences with blood.

The receptor was derived from a middle-aged man in good health, CMV-negative, and a related stem cell transplant donor. The rearrangement joins TRBV14 to TRBJ2-3, with TRBD2 matching 7 bases. The source material was PBMCs. The CDR3: CASSQVAGSTDTQYF. The CDR3 nucleotides read TGTGCCAGCAGCCAGGTAGCGGGCAGCACAGATACGCAGTATTTT.